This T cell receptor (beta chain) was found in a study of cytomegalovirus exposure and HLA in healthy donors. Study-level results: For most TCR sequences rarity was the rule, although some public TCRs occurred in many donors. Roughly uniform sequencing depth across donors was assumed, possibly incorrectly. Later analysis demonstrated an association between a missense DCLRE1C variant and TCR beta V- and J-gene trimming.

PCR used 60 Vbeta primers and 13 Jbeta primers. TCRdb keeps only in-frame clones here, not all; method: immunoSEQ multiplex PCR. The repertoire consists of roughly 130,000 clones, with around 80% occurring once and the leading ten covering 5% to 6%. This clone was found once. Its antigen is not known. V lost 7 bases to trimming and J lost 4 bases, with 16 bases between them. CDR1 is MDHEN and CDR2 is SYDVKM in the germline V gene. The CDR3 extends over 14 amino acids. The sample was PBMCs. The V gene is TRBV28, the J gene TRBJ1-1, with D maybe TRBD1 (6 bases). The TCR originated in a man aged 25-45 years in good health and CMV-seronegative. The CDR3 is CASTGLQGFTEAFF. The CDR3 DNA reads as TGTGCCAGCACCGGATTACAGGGTTTCACTGAAGCTTTCTTT. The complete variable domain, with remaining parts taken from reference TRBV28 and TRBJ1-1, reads DVKVTQSSRYLVKRTGEKVFLECVQDMDHENMFWYRQDPGLGLRLIYFSYDVKMKEKGDIPEGYSVSREKKERFSLILESASTNQTSMYLCASTGLQGFTEAFFGQGTRLTVV.